This entry lists 17 T cell receptor beta chains sequenced from one sample in a study of blood T cells in healthy people across ages. Using a J-beta primer mix together with a sample-barcoded 5' primer, a second PCR was run for about 7 to 12 cycles. TCRdb used MiXCR to reprocess the 5' RACE reads, holding one entry per CDR3 protein. This table holds roughly 800,000 distinct CDR3 sequences, roughly 25% found once. The same specimen was also included in a second study, on T cells of mothers and their children.

Sample: blood. Receptor source: a boy between 10 and 17 years old in good health.

In this sample, this clonotype turned up a few times. V gene TRBV7-9 combines with J gene TRBJ2-3; 13 positions match TRBD2. V trimming: 4 bases; J trimming: 2 bases; junction bases outside the gene matches: 9. CDR1 is SEHNR, CDR2 FQNEAQ, per germline (reference sequence). The CDR3 loop spans 18 amino acids. The CDR3 DNA reads TGTGCCAGCAGCTCTCCCGGACTAGCGGGGGTTTACACAGATACGCAGTATTTT. The encoded protein is CASSSPGLAGVYTDTQYF.

This clonotype was seen at least ten times. The CDR3 sequence: CSVSGSYEQYF. CDR3 coding DNA: TGCAGCGTCTCTGGATCCTACGAGCAGTACTTC. The rearrangement joins TRBV29-1 to TRBJ2-7, with D hard to call. CDR3 size: 11 residues. Trimming took off 6 bases at V and 1 base at J, with 7 bases between the two ends. Germline CDR1 and CDR2: SQVTM and ANQGSEA.

This clonotype was counted between two and nine times. The chain is built from TRBV3-1 and TRBJ2-5; no reliable D call. Trimming stripped 0 bases from V and 1 base from J, with 15 bases between. The germline V gene encodes CDR1 LGHDT and CDR2 YNNKEL (reference sequence). This CDR3 has 17 amino acids. CDR3 sequence (DNA): TGTGCCAGCAGCCAAGATACGAAGGTTGGGGTCCAAGAGACCCAGTACTTC. It yields the protein CASSQDTKVGVQETQYF.

J is TRBJ2-1 and V is TRBV7-2; D gene uncertain. CDR3 length equals 16 residues. V was trimmed by 3 bases and J by 4 bases, leaving 16 bases between them. Per germline, CDR1 SGHTA and CDR2 FQGNSA. The CDR3 region has the DNA TGTGCCAGCAGCTTTTTCCAGGCCGTTGGGTACAATGAGCAGTTCTTC. Translated, it gives CASSFFQAVGYNEQFF.

The chain couples TRBV7-2 to TRBJ2-1, with TRBD2 matching over 8 bases. The J call may be faulty, since TRBJ2-7 better matches the DNA end. CDR1 and CDR2 from the germline V gene are SGHTA and FQGNSA. CDR3 length: 16 residues. DNA of the CDR3: TGTGCCAGCAGCCCAGCGAACCTAGCGGGCACCTACGAGCAGTACTTC. Residues: CASSPANLAGTYEQYF.

This clonotype was recorded only once. The rearrangement uses TRBV5-1 and TRBJ2-1, with 13 positions matching TRBD2. The CDR3 is 16 amino acids. V trimming: 3 bases; J trimming: 2 bases; junction bases outside the gene matches: 2. Germline CDR1 reads SGHRS; CDR2 reads YFSETQ. The CDR3 loop reads CASSWTSGSTYNEQFF. The CDR3 DNA reads TGCGCCAGCAGCTGGACTAGCGGGAGCACCTACAATGAGCAGTTCTTC.

The chain uses TRBV6-1 and TRBJ1-5; the D gene is possibly TRBD1 (5 bases). The CDR3 totals 15 residues. The ends were cut back, 1 base at V and 4 bases at J, with 11 bases in the middle. Germline V gene lookup returns CDR1 MNHNS and CDR2 SASEGT. Here the CDR3 DNA reads TGTGCCAGCAGTGAAGAAGGGTCAGGGAATCAGCCCCAGCATTTT. It yields the protein CASSEEGSGNQPQHF.

The chain carries TRBV4-3 and TRBJ2-5; D is ambiguous. Trimming took off 5 bases at V and 5 bases at J, with 15 bases between the two ends. The CDR3 loop spans 14 amino acids. Germline-derived CDR1 and CDR2 are LGHNA and YSLEER. Here the CDR3 reads CASSSDLPAETQYF. As DNA, the CDR3 is TGCGCCAGCAGCTCTGATCTGCCAGCGGAGACCCAGTACTTC.

CDR3 protein: CASSGSGLDTGELFF. CDR3 DNA: TGCGCCAGCAGCGGAAGTGGGCTGGACACCGGGGAGCTGTTTTTT. J is TRBJ2-2 and V is TRBV5-1; no reliable D call. From germline, CDR1 is SGHRS and CDR2 YFSETQ. The CDR3 length is 15 residues. The V end lost 4 bases, the J end lost 3 bases, and 13 bases lay between the germline ends.

A few counts support this clonotype. The chain uses TRBV29-1 and TRBJ1-2; D call uncertain. Germline CDR1 and CDR2: SQVTM and ANQGSEA. V was cut by 7 bases and J by 6 bases, with 24 bases left in between. This CDR3 region has 15 residues. This chain's CDR3 is CSGGPDATHGHGYTF. The CDR3 DNA follows: TGCAGCGGTGGCCCCGACGCGACCCACGGCCATGGCTACACCTTC.

This clonotype was observed a handful of times. The chain uses TRBV20-1 and TRBJ2-3, with D unclear. CDR3 length: 13 residues. Germline V lookup: CDR1 DFQATT, CDR2 SNEGSKA (reference sequence). Trimming took off 0 bases at V and 1 base at J, with 5 bases between the two ends. The CDR3 region is CSARDPRTDTQYF. DNA of the CDR3: TGCAGTGCTAGAGATCCTCGCACAGATACGCAGTATTTT.

A few counts support this clonotype. This chain uses TRBV6-2 or TRBV6-3 with TRBJ1-4, with D perhaps TRBD1 (5 bases). The CDR3 is made up of 16 amino acids. Germline V gene data show CDR1 as MNHEY and CDR2 as SVGEGT. Trimming removed 8 bases at V and 6 bases at J, with 22 bases between. The CDR3 protein is CASQISRGDGYEKLFF. As DNA, the CDR3 is TGTGCCAGCCAAATCTCCCGAGGGGACGGATATGAAAAACTGTTTTTT.

The chain employs TRBV7-2 and TRBJ2-3, with D unresolved. Germline V CDR1 and CDR2: SGHTA, FQGNSA. V dropped 4 bases and J dropped 0 bases, with 11 bases sitting between them. This CDR3 is 15 amino acids long. DNA for the CDR3: TGTGCCAGCAGCTCCAGTTATCTAAGCACAGATACGCAGTATTTT. It yields the protein CASSSSYLSTDTQYF.

This clonotype has just a few counts. The chain is built from TRBV20-1 and TRBJ2-3; 9 bases agree with TRBD2. The CDR3 is 13 residues long. Germline values: CDR1 DFQATT, CDR2 SNEGSKA (reference sequence). V shed 1 base, J shed 4 bases, and the junction held 0 bases outside the gene matches. CDR3 sequence (DNA): TGCAGTGCTAGAGGGACTAGCGCAGATACGCAGTATTTT. Protein product: CSARGTSADTQYF.

The V gene is TRBV7-2, the J gene TRBJ1-2; 12 bases are a match to TRBD1. CDR1 and CDR2 (germline): SGHTA, FQGNSA. This CDR3 has 14 residues. J lost 12 bases, V lost 6 bases, and 11 bases had no gene match. Here the CDR3 reads CASSYTGTGGVHTF. The CDR3 DNA follows: TGTGCCAGCAGTTATACCGGGACAGGGGGCGTCCACACCTTC.

The sample holds a few counts of this clonotype. J is TRBJ2-3 and V is TRBV7-9; D is perhaps TRBD2 (5 bases). The germline gives CDR1 SEHNR, CDR2 FQNEAQ (reference sequence). This CDR3 is built from 13 residues. Between the trimmed V and J ends, which lost 3 bases and 5 bases, there was a span of 9 bases. The CDR3 loop is CASSFPGIDTQYF. For the CDR3, the DNA is TGTGCCAGCAGCTTCCCGGGGATAGATACGCAGTATTTT.

This clonotype was counted only a few times. The V gene is TRBV11-2, the J gene TRBJ2-1, with TRBD2 matching 10 bases. CDR1 and CDR2 from the germline V gene are SGHAT and FQNNGV. The ends lost 1 base at V and 0 bases at J; junction bases unmatched: 6. The CDR3 has 18 residues. The CDR3 reads CASSLGLAGPSSYNEQFF. The CDR3 DNA is TGTGCCAGCAGCTTAGGACTAGCGGGTCCTAGCTCCTACAATGAGCAGTTCTTC.